This T cell receptor beta chain originates from a study of early T cells in non-severe SARS-CoV-2 infection. Study-level background: Chains stayed unpaired after sequencing of bulk RNA from unsorted whole blood. The study, taken as a whole, reports: VDJdb matching favored anti-spike CD8 responses, missing private and CD4 specificities.

CDR1 is SGHRS and CDR2 is YFSETQ in the germline V gene. The CDR3 spans 11 residues. TCRdb re-analysed the 5' RACE reads in MiXCR, keeping a single row per CDR3 protein. Here the sample spans 85,000 to 100,000 distinct CDR3 sequences, 15% to 20% being singletons. Comment on this clonotype: Its antigen is undetermined. An end of the junction does not agree with germline; a read error may underlie this.

The sequencing here drew on whole blood, taken at baseline. The chain is built from TRBV5-1 and TRBJ2-3, with D unclear. This receptor was taken from an adult who was a healthcare worker with PCR-confirmed SARS-CoV-2 infection or an uninfected control (not recorded which). Here the CDR3 reads CASSLEDTQYF. CDR3 nucleotide sequence: TGTGCCAGCAGCTTAGAAGATACGCAGTATTTT.